The 3 T cell receptor beta chains in this list originate from one sample, sequenced in a study of identical twins. One entry per CDR3 protein results from TCRdb running MiXCR on the 5' RACE reads. Among 1.5 million to 2 million distinct CDR3 sequences listed, about 30% were seen once. Sample: cord blood. These receptor sequences come from a newborn girl in good health.

CDR3 sequence: CASSFGIFGNQPQHF. CDR3 DNA: TGTGCCAGCAGTTTTGGAATTTTCGGCAATCAGCCCCAGCATTTT. V gene TRBV28 combines with J gene TRBJ1-5, with unresolved D. The germline V gene has CDR1 MDHEN and CDR2 SYDVKM. The length of the CDR3 is 15 residues. V lost 3 bases, J lost 2 bases, and 11 bases lay in between.

This clonotype has a count of ten or more. The chain links TRBV29-1 to TRBJ2-7; 10 bases align to TRBD2. CDR1 and CDR2 from the germline V gene are SQVTM and ANQGSEA. This CDR3 is built from 14 residues. V trimming: 4 bases; J trimming: 4 bases; junction bases outside the gene matches: 7. Here the CDR3 reads CSVALTSGAYEQYF. The CDR3 DNA reads as TGCAGCGTTGCTTTAACTAGCGGGGCTTACGAGCAGTACTTC.

The V gene is TRBV20-1, the J gene TRBJ1-5; TRBD1 matches at 7 bases. CDR3 size: 15 residues. The V gene end was trimmed by 5 bases and the J gene end by 2 bases; junction bases not matched to a gene: 9. The germline CDR1 and CDR2 sequences are DFQATT and SNEGSKA (reference sequence). DNA for the CDR3: TGCAGTGCTTTAACCGGGACAGTGGGCAATCAGCCCCAGCATTTT. It is translated as CSALTGTVGNQPQHF.